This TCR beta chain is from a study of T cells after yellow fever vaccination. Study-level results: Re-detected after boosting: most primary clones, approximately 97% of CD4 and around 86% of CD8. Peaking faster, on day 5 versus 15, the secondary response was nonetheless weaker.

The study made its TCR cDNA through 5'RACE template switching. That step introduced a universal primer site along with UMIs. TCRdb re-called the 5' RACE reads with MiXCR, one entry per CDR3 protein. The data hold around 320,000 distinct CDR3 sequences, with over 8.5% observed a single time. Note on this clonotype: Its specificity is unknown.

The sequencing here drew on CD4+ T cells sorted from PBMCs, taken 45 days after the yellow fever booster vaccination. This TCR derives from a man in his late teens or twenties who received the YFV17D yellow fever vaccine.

CDR3 sequence reads: CASSFGTGPADTQYF. CDR3 coding DNA: TGTGCCAGCAGTTTCGGGACAGGACCCGCAGATACGCAGTATTTT. The chain links TRBV28 to TRBJ2-3, with 8 bases matching TRBD1. This CDR3 has 15 residues. V gave up 3 bases and J gave up 4 bases; unmatched junction bases: 6. Per germline, CDR1 MDHEN and CDR2 SYDVKM.